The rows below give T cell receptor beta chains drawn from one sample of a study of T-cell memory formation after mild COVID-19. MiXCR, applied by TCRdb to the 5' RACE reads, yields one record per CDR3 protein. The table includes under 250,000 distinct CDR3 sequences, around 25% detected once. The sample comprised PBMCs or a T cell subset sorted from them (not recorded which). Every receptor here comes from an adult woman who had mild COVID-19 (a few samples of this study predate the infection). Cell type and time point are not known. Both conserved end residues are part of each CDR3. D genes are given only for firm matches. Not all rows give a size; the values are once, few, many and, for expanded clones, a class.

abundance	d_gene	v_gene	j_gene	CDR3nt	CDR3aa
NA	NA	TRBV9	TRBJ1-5	TGTGCCAGCAGCGAAAATTTCTTTCCCCGGAATCAGCCCCAGCATTTT	CASSENFFPRNQPQHF
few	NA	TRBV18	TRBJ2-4	TGTGCCAGCTCACCACTCGGCGGGACTTGGGACATTCAGTACTTC	CASSPLGGTWDIQYF
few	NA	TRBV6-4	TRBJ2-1	TGTGCCAGCGGTAGGCCGACGGCTCGTAGCTCCTACAATGAGCAGTTCTTC	CASGRPTARSSYNEQFF
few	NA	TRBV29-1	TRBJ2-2	TGCAGCGTTGGACAGCCGAACACCGGGGAGCTGTTTTTT	CSVGQPNTGELFF
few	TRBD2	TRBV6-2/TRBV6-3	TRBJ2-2	TGTGCCAGCACGCGGAGCGGGACGGACACCGGGGAGCTGTTTTTT	CASTRSGTDTGELFF
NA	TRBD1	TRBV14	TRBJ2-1	TGTGCCAGCAGCTACCGGGACAGGGTACGAGGCTCCTACAATGAGCAGTTCTTC	CASSYRDRVRGSYNEQFF
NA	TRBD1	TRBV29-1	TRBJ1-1	TGCAGCGTAAAACAGGGGCTGAACACTGAAGCTTTCTTT	CSVKQGLNTEAFF
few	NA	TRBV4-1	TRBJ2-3	TGCGCCAGCAGCCAGCCGGGACTTGGCACAGATACGCAGTATTTT	CASSQPGLGTDTQYF
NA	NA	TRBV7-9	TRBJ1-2	TGTGCCAGCAGCCCAGGGATTTTTGGCGGCTACACCTTC	CASSPGIFGGYTF
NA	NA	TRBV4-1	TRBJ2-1	TGCGCCAGCAGCCAAGCTTTCGGACAGACGCCACCTGAGCAGTTCTTC	CASSQAFGQTPPEQFF
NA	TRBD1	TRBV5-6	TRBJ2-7	TGTGCCAGCAGCTGGGGGACAGCCGAGCAGTACTTC	CASSWGTAEQYF
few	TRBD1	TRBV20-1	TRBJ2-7	TGCAGTGCCCCTCGACAGGGCATCTACGAGCAGTACTTC	CSAPRQGIYEQYF
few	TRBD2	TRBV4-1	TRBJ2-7	TGCGCCAGCAGCCAAGAGGCGGGGGGAACCTACGAGCAGTACTTC	CASSQEAGGTYEQYF
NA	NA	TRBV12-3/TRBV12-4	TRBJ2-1	TGTGCCAGCAGATCGACAGGCCCCGAGCAGTTCTTC	CASRSTGPEQFF
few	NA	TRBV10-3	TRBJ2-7	TGTGCCATCAGCAATCCAGGACGGGCTAGCCCCCACGAGCAGTACTTC	CAISNPGRASPHEQYF
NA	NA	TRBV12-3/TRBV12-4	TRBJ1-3	TGTGCCAGCATCCTGGGCGCAGGGAGCTCTGGAAACACCATATATTTT	CASILGAGSSGNTIYF
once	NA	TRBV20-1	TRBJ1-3	TGCAGTGCCGGGGGGAGAGCTCGGGGCACCATATATTTT	CSAGGRARGTIYF
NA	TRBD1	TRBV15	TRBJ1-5	TGTGCCACCAGCAGAACAGGGGAAAGCAATCAGCCCCAGCATTTT	CATSRTGESNQPQHF
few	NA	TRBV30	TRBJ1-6	TGTGCCTGGAGTGTAAGGGGGTATGGTTCACCCCTCCACTTT	CAWSVRGYGSPLHF
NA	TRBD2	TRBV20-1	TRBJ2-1	TGCAGTGCCCCCGACTGGGCGGGAGTAGTAAATGAGCAGTTCTTC	CSAPDWAGVVNEQFF
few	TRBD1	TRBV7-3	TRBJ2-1	TGTGCCAGCAGCGATGCAGGGGGCTACAATGAGCAGTTCTTC	CASSDAGGYNEQFF
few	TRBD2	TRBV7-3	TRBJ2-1	TGTGCCAGCAGCTTAACGTCAGGCGGGAGGGCCGACAATGAGCAGTTCTTC	CASSLTSGGRADNEQFF
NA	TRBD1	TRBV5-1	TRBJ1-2	TGCGCCAGCAGCCCGGTGACAGGGGGCGGGATAAGCTATGGCTACACCTTC	CASSPVTGGGISYGYTF
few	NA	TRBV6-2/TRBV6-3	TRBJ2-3	TGTGCCAGCAGTACGAGGGCCGTGGTGGACACGCAGTATTTT	CASSTRAVVDTQYF
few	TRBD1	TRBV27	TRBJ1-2	TGTGCCAGCAGTTTAGGTTTAGACAGGGGGCGCGGTGGCTACACCTTC	CASSLGLDRGRGGYTF
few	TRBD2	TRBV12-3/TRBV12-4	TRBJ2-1	TGTGCCAGCAGTTTAACTAGCGGGAGTTTGAGTGAGCAGTTCTTC	CASSLTSGSLSEQFF
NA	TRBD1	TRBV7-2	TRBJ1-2	TGTGCCAGCAGCTCCCAGGGGGCGCGTGGCTACACCTTC	CASSSQGARGYTF
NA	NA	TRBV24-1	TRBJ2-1	TGTGCCACCAGTGATTTGCAAAATGAGCAGTTCTTC	CATSDLQNEQFF
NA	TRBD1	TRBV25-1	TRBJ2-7	TGTGCCAGCTCCCGGACAGGGGGCACCTACGAGCAGTACTTC	CASSRTGGTYEQYF
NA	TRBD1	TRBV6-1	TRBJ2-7	TGTGCCAGCAGTCGGGACAGGGTCTACGAGCAGTACTTC	CASSRDRVYEQYF
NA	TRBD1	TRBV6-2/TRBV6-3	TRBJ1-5	TGTGCCAGCGAATCAGGGGGAATACAACTCATCAATCAGCCCCAGCATTTT	CASESGGIQLINQPQHF
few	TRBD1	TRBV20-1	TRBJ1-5	TGCAGTGCTGATCCGGGACAGTCCAATCAGCCCCAGCATTTT	CSADPGQSNQPQHF
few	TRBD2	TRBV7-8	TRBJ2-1	TGTGCCAGCAGCTTCGGGACTAGCGTCTTGATCTCCCAGTTCTTC	CASSFGTSVLISQFF
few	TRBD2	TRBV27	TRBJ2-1	TGTGCCAGCAGTTTAGGGGCTAGCGGGTATACGGTTAAGCAGTTCTTC	CASSLGASGYTVKQFF
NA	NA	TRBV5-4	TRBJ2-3	TGTGCCAGCAGCTTGGGACCGGACACAGATACGCAGTATTTT	CASSLGPDTDTQYF
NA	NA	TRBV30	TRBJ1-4	TGTGCCTGGAGTACCCTAAGCGGAAAGGGGGAAGGGAAACTGTTTTTT	CAWSTLSGKGEGKLFF
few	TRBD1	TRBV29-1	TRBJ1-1	TGCAGCGCAGACAGGGGTATGAACACTGAAGCTTTCTTT	CSADRGMNTEAFF
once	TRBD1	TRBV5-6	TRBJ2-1	TGTGCCAGCAGCTTGCTCTCAGGGGGCGAGCAGTTCTTC	CASSLLSGGEQFF
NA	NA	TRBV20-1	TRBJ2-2	TGCAGTGCACCCGGCAGGGGTAGCAGGGAGCTGTTTTTT	CSAPGRGSRELFF
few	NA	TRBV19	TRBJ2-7	TGTGCCAGTAGTATTGCTCCGCAGAGCTCCTACGAGCAGTACTTC	CASSIAPQSSYEQYF
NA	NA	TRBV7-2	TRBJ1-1	TGTGCCAGCAGCTCGACGGGACTCCGGGGAGGGGACACTGAAGCTTTCTTT	CASSSTGLRGGDTEAFF
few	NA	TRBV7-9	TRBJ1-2	TGTGCCAGCAGCGCCGTAGGGGTGGCGAACTATGGCTACACCTTC	CASSAVGVANYGYTF
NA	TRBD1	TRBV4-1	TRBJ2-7	TGCGCCAGCAGCCTATACAGGGGGCTTAAAGCCTACGAGCAGTACTTC	CASSLYRGLKAYEQYF
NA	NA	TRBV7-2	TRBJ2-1	TGTGCCAGCAGCCGGGAAAGGAAGGGGGAGCAGTTCTTC	CASSRERKGEQFF
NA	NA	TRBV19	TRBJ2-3	TGTGCCAGTAGTATAGGTCCGGGAACCGCAGATACGCAGTATTTT	CASSIGPGTADTQYF
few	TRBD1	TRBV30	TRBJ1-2	TGTGCCTGGAGTAGACAGGGAGCCAGTGGCTACACCTTC	CAWSRQGASGYTF
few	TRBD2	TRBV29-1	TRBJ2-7	TGCAGCGTTGGCTTGGGGAGGGATCAGGAGCAGTACTTC	CSVGLGRDQEQYF
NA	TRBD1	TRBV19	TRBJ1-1	TGTGCCAGTAGGAAGGGGGCGTCTGAAGCTTTCTTT	CASRKGASEAFF
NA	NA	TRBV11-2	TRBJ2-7	TGTGCCAGCAGCTTAGACTCGCGGGGATTTTCCTACGAGCAGTACTTC	CASSLDSRGFSYEQYF
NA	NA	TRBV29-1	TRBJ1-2	TGCAGCGTTGAGCAGCCGGGAGGCTACACCTTC	CSVEQPGGYTF
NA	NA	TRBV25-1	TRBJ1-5	TGTGCCAGCAGTGATTCCGGCCCTCAGCCCCAGCATTTT	CASSDSGPQPQHF
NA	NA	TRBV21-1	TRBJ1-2	TGTGCCAGCAGCAACTCCCAAGTTGAAAACTATGGCTACACCTTC	CASSNSQVENYGYTF
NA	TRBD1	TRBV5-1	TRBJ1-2	TGCGCCAGCACCAGGACAGGGGGCGATGGCTACACCTTC	CASTRTGGDGYTF
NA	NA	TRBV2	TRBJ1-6	TGTGCCAGCAGTTCTGACCCAGGAACGAATTCACCCCTCCACTTT	CASSSDPGTNSPLHF
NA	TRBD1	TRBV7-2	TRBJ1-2	TGTGCCAGCAGCTTAGCGCCGGGACAGGCGAACTATGGCTACACCTTC	CASSLAPGQANYGYTF
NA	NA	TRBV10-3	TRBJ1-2	TGTGCCATCCGGCCCGACAGGACGAACTATGGCTACACCTTC	CAIRPDRTNYGYTF
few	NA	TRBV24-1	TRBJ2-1	TGTGCCACCAGTGATTTTGGAGGGAGGCATGAGCAGTTCTTC	CATSDFGGRHEQFF
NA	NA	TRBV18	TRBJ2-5	TGTGCCAGCTCACCACCCAGGGAGACCCAGTACTTC	CASSPPRETQYF